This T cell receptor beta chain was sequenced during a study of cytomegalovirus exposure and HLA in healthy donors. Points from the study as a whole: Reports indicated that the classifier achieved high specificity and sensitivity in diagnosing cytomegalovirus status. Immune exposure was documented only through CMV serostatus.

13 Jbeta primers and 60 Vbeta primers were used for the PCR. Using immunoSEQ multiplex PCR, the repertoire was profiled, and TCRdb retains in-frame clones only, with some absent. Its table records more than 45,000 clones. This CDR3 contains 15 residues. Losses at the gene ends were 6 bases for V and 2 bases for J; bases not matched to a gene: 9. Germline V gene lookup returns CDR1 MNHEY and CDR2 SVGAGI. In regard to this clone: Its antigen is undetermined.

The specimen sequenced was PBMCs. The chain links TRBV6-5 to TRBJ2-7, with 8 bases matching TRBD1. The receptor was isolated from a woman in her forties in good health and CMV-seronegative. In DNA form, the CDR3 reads TGTGCCAGCAGACCCCTCGACAGGGGCGCCTACGAGCAGTACTTC. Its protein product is CASRPLDRGAYEQYF.